The 14 T cell receptor beta chains given below trace back to one sample, sequenced in a study of vaccination effects on CD4 cells after COVID-19. These TCRs' antigens remain unknown. The assay was immunoSEQ multiplex PCR, and TCRdb's table has in-frame clones only and misses some. The repertoire holds over 45,000 clones, with over 60% as singletons. Following culture for around 10 days, CD4+ T cells were isolated. This material consisted of CD4+ T cells from PBMCs cultured without peptide, taken before COVID-19 vaccination. The receptor set was obtained from a human donor who received a COVID-19 vaccine.

This clone showed up just once. The chain couples TRBV7-2 to TRBJ2-1; 9 bases align to TRBD1. Germline CDR1 SGHTA, CDR2 FQGNSA. The CDR3 length is 15 residues. The ends lost 3 bases at V and 6 bases at J; junction bases unmatched: 6. The CDR3 DNA reads as TGTGCCAGCAGCTTCGGACAGGGGACTCTCAATGAGCAGTTCTTC. Amino acids: CASSFGQGTLNEQFF.

J is TRBJ2-6 and V is TRBV19; 7 nucleotides match TRBD1. CDR1 and CDR2 (germline): LNHDA, SQIVND (reference sequence). The ends lost 8 bases at V and 4 bases at J; junction bases unmatched: 11. The CDR3 sequence is 16 residues long. The CDR3 here is CASYRGVASGANVLTF. The CDR3 region has the DNA TGTGCCAGTTACAGGGGCGTCGCGTCCGGGGCCAACGTCCTGACTTTC.

The rearrangement uses TRBV6-5 and TRBJ2-7; 10 bases are a match to TRBD1. Per germline, CDR1 MNHEY and CDR2 SVGAGI. The CDR3 consists of 14 residues. J was trimmed by 5 bases and V by 6 bases; bases with no gene match: 7. CDR3 sequence: CASSPGQGFHEQYV. In nucleotides, the CDR3 is TGTGCCAGCAGCCCGGGACAGGGGTTCCACGAGCAGTACGTC.

The chain employs TRBV7-9 and TRBJ2-2; the match to TRBD1 covers 7 bases. After removal of 4 bases from V and 4 bases from J, the junction contained 3 bases not matched to a gene. The CDR3 loop spans 14 amino acids. Germline CDR1 SEHNR, CDR2 FQNEAQ (reference sequence). The CDR3 reads CASSSTGFTGELFF. The CDR3 DNA sequence: TGTGCCAGCAGCTCGACAGGGTTCACCGGGGAGCTGTTTTTT.

The V gene is TRBV7-9, the J gene TRBJ1-1; maybe TRBD1 (6 bases). CDR3 size: 14 residues. Germline CDR1 SEHNR, CDR2 FQNEAQ (reference sequence). V was clipped by 6 bases and J by 4 bases, with 15 bases between them. CDR3 nucleotides: TGTGCCAGCAGACTACTACAGGGTACCACTGAAGCTTTCTTT. Its translation: CASRLLQGTTEAFF.

This chain uses TRBV5-6 with TRBJ1-3; D remains ambiguous. Trimming removed 0 bases at V and 2 bases at J, with 12 bases between. This CDR3 has 16 residues. The germline gives CDR1 SGHDT, CDR2 YYEEEE. The DNA for the CDR3 is TGTGCCAGCAGCTTGGGCCCAGGAGACCCTGGAAACACCATATATTTT. Translated, it gives CASSLGPGDPGNTIYF.

The chain combines TRBV7-9 with TRBJ2-7; D uncertain. Germline V gene data show CDR1 as SEHNR and CDR2 as FQNEAQ (reference sequence). CDR3 length equals 13 residues. V gave up 3 bases and J gave up 10 bases, with 16 bases separating them. Written as DNA, the CDR3 is TGTGCCAGCAGCTTTCCCGGTGGAAGGGAACAGTACGTC. It specifies CASSFPGGREQYV.

The chain recombines TRBV6-5 with TRBJ2-3; D is ambiguous. The V gene's germline CDR1 is MNHEY and CDR2 SVGAGI. Trimming left V 2 bases short and J 6 bases short, with 9 bases between. The CDR3 sequence is 13 residues long. CDR3 nucleotide sequence: TGTGCCAGCAGTTACGACCTTTTGGATACGCAGTATTTT. Its translation is CASSYDLLDTQYF.

This chain connects TRBV6-2 or TRBV6-3 to TRBJ1-5, with 8 nucleotides matching TRBD1. Per the germline V gene, CDR1 is MNHEY and CDR2 is SVGEGT. CDR3 size: 18 residues. V trimming: 0 bases; J trimming: 1 base; junction bases outside the gene matches: 8. For the CDR3, the DNA is TGTGCCAGCAGTTACTCGAGGCAGGGGGCGCGGAGCAATCAGCCCCAGCATTTT. Amino acid sequence: CASSYSRQGARSNQPQHF.

This clone was counted a few times. This chain connects TRBV6-6 to TRBJ2-2, with a weak D call TRBD1 (5 bases). Germline-derived CDR1 and CDR2 are MNHNY and SVGAGI (reference sequence). The ends were cut back, 6 bases at V and 0 bases at J, with 14 bases in the middle. This CDR3 region has 16 residues. CDR3 in amino acids: CASSRPTATNTGELFF. Here the CDR3 DNA reads TGTGCCAGCAGCCGGCCGACAGCGACGAACACCGGGGAGCTGTTTTTT.

This chain links TRBV2 with TRBJ2-1; maybe TRBD2 (7 bases). V shed 4 bases and J shed 8 bases, with 15 bases lying between them. The CDR3 extends over 14 amino acids. Germline V lookup: CDR1 SNHLY, CDR2 FYNNEI. The CDR3 sequence is CASSVRGGADEQFF. For the CDR3, the DNA is TGTGCCAGCAGTGTGAGGGGGGGGGCCGATGAGCAGTTCTTC.

The chain joins TRBV4-1 to TRBJ2-2; maybe TRBD2 (6 bases). The CDR3 extends over 16 amino acids. Trimming cost V 4 bases and J 0 bases, with 12 bases left between them. CDR1 and CDR2 from the germline V gene are MGHRA and YSYEKL. CDR3: CASSPIGGTNTGELFF. The CDR3 coding sequence is TGCGCCAGCAGCCCGATTGGGGGGACGAACACCGGGGAGCTGTTTTTT.

V is TRBV7-2 and J is TRBJ1-1, with 7 bases lining up with TRBD1. Germline loops: CDR1 SGHTA, CDR2 FQGNSA. J gave up 1 base and V 1 base, and 3 bases lay outside the gene matches. CDR3 length equals 15 residues. CDR3 sequence (DNA): TGTGCCAGCAGCTTAGAGGGGGCAGAGAACACTGAAGCTTTCTTT. The encoded protein is CASSLEGAENTEAFF.

The rearrangement uses TRBV27 and TRBJ1-1; D gene ambiguous. The germline V gene has CDR1 MNHEY and CDR2 SMNVEV (reference sequence). The CDR3 runs to 15 residues. The germline V and J ends were trimmed by 2 bases and 3 bases, with 13 bases remaining between them. CDR3 in amino acids: CASSLSRWRDTEAFF. CDR3 bases: TGTGCCAGCAGTTTAAGTAGGTGGAGGGACACTGAAGCTTTCTTT.